A single sample is the source of the 9 T cell receptor beta chains below, sequenced in a study of identifying expanded T cells in peripheral blood. Data came from immunoSEQ multiplex PCR; TCRdb stores just in-frame clones and leaves some out. The sample has about 85,000 clones, more than 75% seen once; the top ten hold 15% to 20%. Specimen: blood. The receptor set was obtained from a person aged 18-70 years in good health.

The genes are TRBV14 and TRBJ1-1; D remains ambiguous. CDR1 is SGHDN and CDR2 is FVKESK in the germline V gene. V was shortened by 1 base and J by 4 bases, with 10 bases between the two germline ends. The CDR3 consists of 14 residues. The chain's CDR3 is CASSQGRLFTEAFF. In DNA form, the CDR3 reads TGTGCCAGCAGCCAAGGAAGACTGTTCACTGAAGCTTTCTTT.

The chain has TRBV4-3 and TRBJ1-2, with a possible D match to TRBD1 (5 bases). V was shortened by 0 bases and J by 2 bases, with 10 bases between the two germline ends. This CDR3 spans 15 amino acids. From germline, CDR1 is LGHNA and CDR2 YSLEER. The CDR3 sequence is CASSQEGGGNYGYTF. The CDR3 DNA reads as TGCGCCAGCAGCCAAGAAGGCGGGGGGAACTATGGCTACACCTTC.

The J gene is TRBJ2-4, the V gene TRBV6-5; D may be TRBD1 (5 bases). The germline V gene encodes CDR1 MNHEY and CDR2 SVGAGI. Trimming removed 6 bases at V and 4 bases at J, with 7 bases between. This CDR3 has 12 amino acids. The CDR3 loop is CASSRQKNIQYF. The DNA of the CDR3 is TGTGCCAGCAGCCGACAGAAAAACATTCAGTACTTC.

CDR3 loop: CSVERGVTFRTGELFF. CDR3 nucleotides: TGCAGCGTTGAAAGGGGGGTAACCTTTAGAACCGGGGAGCTGTTTTTT. The chain employs TRBV29-1 and TRBJ2-2, with D perhaps given as TRBD1 or TRBD2 (6 bases each). The CDR3 extends over 16 amino acids. Trimming stripped 2 bases from V and 5 bases from J, with 18 bases between. Germline lookup yields CDR1 SQVTM and CDR2 ANQGSEA.

The chain combines TRBV5-3 with TRBJ1-3; perhaps TRBD1 as D (5 bases). TRBV5-3 is flagged as an ORF with uncertain function. This CDR3 has 16 amino acids. The V end was cut by 4 bases, the J end by 0 bases, with 14 bases between. The chain's CDR3 is CARSAKTEFSGNTIYF. CDR3 coding DNA: TGTGCCAGAAGCGCCAAGACAGAATTCTCTGGAAACACCATATATTTT.

This clone was seen ten or more times. V and J are TRBV4-1 and TRBJ1-5; 7 bases map to TRBD1. The CDR3 loop spans 13 amino acids. With 1 base clipped from V and 14 bases from J, the junction kept 8 bases outside the gene matches. Per germline, CDR1 MGHRA and CDR2 YSYEKL. The CDR3 spells CASSQAVDRVKHF. In DNA, the CDR3 is TGCGCCAGCAGCCAAGCGGTAGACAGGGTAAAGCATTTT.

The chain combines TRBV2 with TRBJ1-5; D gene uncertain. Germline CDR1 is SNHLY and CDR2 is FYNNEI. Trimming took off 6 bases at V and 11 bases at J, with 17 bases between the two ends. This CDR3 is built from 13 residues. As DNA, the CDR3 is TGTGCCAGCAGGGGAGGGAGTGGAGGTTCCCAGCATTTT. Amino acid sequence: CASRGGSGGSQHF. Variable domain in full (rest from reference TRBV2 and TRBJ1-5): EPEVTQTPSHQVTQMGQEVILRCVPISNHLYFYWYRQILGQKVEFLVSFYNNEISEKSEIFDDQFSVERPDGSNFTLKIRSTKLEDSAMYFCASRGGSGGSQHFGDGTRLSIL.

The J gene is TRBJ2-1, the V gene TRBV29-1; 11 bases fit TRBD2. Germline V gene sequence: CDR1 SQVTM, CDR2 ANQGSEA. Trimming took 1 base from V and 4 from J; bases not matched to a gene: 6. The CDR3 covers 16 residues. DNA of the CDR3: TGCAGCGTTGAAGGTGCACTAGCGGGGGCATACAATGAGCAGTTCTTC. This translates into CSVEGALAGAYNEQFF.

The chain is built from TRBV7-2 and TRBJ2-3; D perhaps matches TRBD2 (6 bases). The V gene lost 1 base and the J gene lost 1 base, with 12 bases spanning the gap. The germline CDR1 and CDR2 sequences are SGHTA and FQGNSA. This CDR3 region has 16 residues. The CDR3 sequence is CASSLDRAGGTDTQYF. The CDR3 region has the DNA TGTGCCAGCAGCTTAGATCGAGCGGGCGGCACAGATACGCAGTATTTT.